A single T cell receptor beta chain is shown here with its context. Clones were read by immunoSEQ multiplex PCR, and TCRdb kept only the in-frame ones, dropping some. Among 270,000 or so clones listed, roughly 84% were seen once. The data were obtained in a study of blood T cell repertoires in COVID-19. Study in general: Both acute and convalescent COVID-19 samples were obtained from the United States, Italy and Spain.

V shed 5 bases and J 0 bases; nucleotides not matched to a gene: 4. Germline V CDR1 and CDR2: PRHDT, FYEKMQ (reference sequence). The CDR3 loop spans 16 amino acids. This chain uses TRBV13 with TRBJ1-3, with TRBD1 identical over 10 bases. The sequenced sample was peripheral blood. This TCR was sampled from a woman aged 18 to 35 with acute or convalescent COVID-19. CDR3 residues: CASSGRDRGSGNTIYF. The CDR3 coding sequence is TGTGCCAGCAGCGGCCGGGACAGGGGCTCTGGAAACACCATATATTTT.